The clone carrying this T cell receptor (beta chain) appeared a few times. The CDR3 runs to 16 residues. Germline V gene lookup returns CDR1 MNHEY and CDR2 SMNVEV (reference sequence). V was pared by 6 bases and J by 0 bases, with 14 bases between. This specimen belongs to a study of cytomegalovirus exposure and HLA in healthy donors. For the study at large: Some 200 million T cells yielded approximately 100 million unique TCR beta sequences, as an earlier analysis found.

Primers for the PCR totalled 60 Vbeta and 13 Jbeta. Generated by immunoSEQ multiplex PCR, the TCRdb table keeps only in-frame clones and is missing some. This sample has 160,000 or so clones, with 80% to 85% found just once. This chain uses TRBV27 with TRBJ1-4, with D unclear. The sequence derives from a young man in good health and CMV-seronegative. Sequencing was carried out using PBMCs. The CDR3, as DNA: TGTGCCAGCAGGCCAGCGTATTTATCAACTAATGAAAAACTGTTTTTT. Protein sequence: CASRPAYLSTNEKLFF.